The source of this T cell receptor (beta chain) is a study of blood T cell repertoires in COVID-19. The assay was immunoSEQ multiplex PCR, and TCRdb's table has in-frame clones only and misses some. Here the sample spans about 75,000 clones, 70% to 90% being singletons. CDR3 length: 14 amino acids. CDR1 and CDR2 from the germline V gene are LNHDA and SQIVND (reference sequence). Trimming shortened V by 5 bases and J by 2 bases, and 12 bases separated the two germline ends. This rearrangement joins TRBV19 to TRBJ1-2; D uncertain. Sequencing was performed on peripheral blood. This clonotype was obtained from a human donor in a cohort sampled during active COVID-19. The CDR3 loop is CASSGRVENYGYTF. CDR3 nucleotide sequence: TGTGCCAGTAGTGGGCGGGTGGAGAACTATGGCTACACCTTC.